This T cell receptor beta chain emerged from a study of T cell changes during pregnancy in multiple sclerosis. V lost 4 bases to trimming and J lost 2 bases, with 5 bases between them. The germline CDR1 and CDR2 sequences are GTSNPN and SVGIG (reference sequence). The CDR3 length is 11 residues. TCRdb's table, derived via immunoSEQ multiplex PCR, lists solely in-frame clones and lacks some. The data hold about 75,000 clones, with around 94% observed a single time. The sequenced sample was CD4+ T cells from peripheral blood mononuclear cells, obtained after pregnancy. The sequence was collected from a female donor with multiple sclerosis, enrolled in a pregnancy study. The chain uses TRBV30 and TRBJ2-5; D unresolved. The CDR3: CAWTGQETQYF. Here the CDR3 DNA reads TGTGCCTGGACAGGACAAGAGACCCAGTACTTC.